Listed below are T cell receptor beta chains from one sample, sequenced in a study of T cells after yellow fever vaccination. Using its own MiXCR run on the 5' RACE reads, TCRdb lists one record per CDR3 protein. The sample holds some 160,000 distinct CDR3 sequences; approximately 10% are singletons and the top ten take approximately 39%. Sequencing was performed on CD8+ T cells sorted from PBMCs, taken 45 days after the yellow fever booster vaccination. The origin of the receptors is a man between 18 and 35 years old who received the YFV17D yellow fever vaccine. Both conserved end residues are part of each CDR3. Each record gives: V gene, D gene, clone size, J gene, CDR3 DNA, CDR3 protein. A D gene is named only where the DNA matches it firmly. Clone size, where shown, is once, few, many, or a class for clones that have expanded.

TRBV29-1	NA	medium-sized	TRBJ1-1	TGCAGCGTTGATGCGGGCAACGCTGAAGCTTTCTTT	CSVDAGNAEAFF
TRBV12-3/TRBV12-4	NA	NA	TRBJ2-1	TGTGCCAGCAGCCAGGGACCCCCGCCTGGGAGTGAGCAGTTCTTC	CASSQGPPPGSEQFF
TRBV4-3	NA	NA	TRBJ2-6	TGCGCCAGCAGCCAACCGGGCCGCTCTGGGGCCAACGTCCTGACTTTC	CASSQPGRSGANVLTF
TRBV10-2	TRBD1	few	TRBJ2-5	TGCGCCAGCAGTCTCCGGGACAGTCAAGAGACCCAGTACTTC	CASSLRDSQETQYF
TRBV4-1	NA	NA	TRBJ1-5	TGCGCCAGCAGCGGAGACGGCGGGGGTCAGCCCCAGCATTTT	CASSGDGGGQPQHF
TRBV27	NA	NA	TRBJ2-3	TGTGCCAGCAGTTCCACAAACACAGATACGCAGTATTTT	CASSSTNTDTQYF
TRBV19	NA	NA	TRBJ1-5	TGTGCCAGCCAATGGACAGCTTATAGCAATCAGCCCCAGCATTTT	CASQWTAYSNQPQHF
TRBV5-6	NA	NA	TRBJ1-5	TGTGCCAGCAGCTCCACCCTGACAACCCAGCCCCAGCATTTT	CASSSTLTTQPQHF
TRBV3-1	NA	NA	TRBJ1-2	TGTGCCAGCAGCCAAGTTTATGATTTCATCTATGGCTACACCTTC	CASSQVYDFIYGYTF
TRBV6-2/TRBV6-3	NA	many	TRBJ2-3	TGTGCCAGCAGTTACGAAGGGGGAACCCCAGGGACGCAGTATTTT	CASSYEGGTPGTQYF
TRBV28	NA	few	TRBJ1-2	TGTGCCAGCAGGAGGCGGGGATTCTTGGATGGCTACACCTTC	CASRRRGFLDGYTF
TRBV11-2	NA	few	TRBJ2-5	TGTGCCAGCAGCCAGGGGGGGTACCAAGAGACCCAGTACTTC	CASSQGGYQETQYF
TRBV7-9	NA	few	TRBJ1-1	TGTGCCAGCAGCTCACAACGGACAGTTATGAACACTGAAGCTTTCTTT	CASSSQRTVMNTEAFF
TRBV4-1	TRBD2	few	TRBJ2-1	TGCGCCAGCAGCCAAGAAGGAGCGGGAGGGGCCAGTGAGCAGTTCTTC	CASSQEGAGGASEQFF
TRBV12-3/TRBV12-4	NA	NA	TRBJ1-2	TGTGCCAGCAGTTTTTTAGCAGGGCATGGCTACACCTTC	CASSFLAGHGYTF
TRBV7-2	TRBD1	many	TRBJ2-2	TGTGCCAGCAGCTTATCGTTCCCAGGGGGAACCGGGGAGCTGTTTTTT	CASSLSFPGGTGELFF
TRBV7-2	NA	medium-sized	TRBJ2-1	TGTGCCAGCAGCTTAGATCTTAGTACCTACAATGAGCAGTTCTTC	CASSLDLSTYNEQFF
TRBV5-6	NA	few	TRBJ2-1	TGTGCCAGCAGCCCGACAGAGGTACGCCATGAGCAGTTCTTC	CASSPTEVRHEQFF
TRBV5-1	TRBD2	many	TRBJ2-1	TGCGCCAGCAGCCCACTAGCGGGGGGGCACAATGAGCAGTTCTTC	CASSPLAGGHNEQFF
TRBV4-3	TRBD1	NA	TRBJ1-2	TGCGCCAGCAGCCAAGATCTTGCTACAGGGGTTGGCTACACCTTC	CASSQDLATGVGYTF
TRBV11-2	NA	few	TRBJ2-7	TGTGCCAGCAGCTTAGTTCCAGGGGCGCCCTACGAGCAGTACTTC	CASSLVPGAPYEQYF
TRBV9	TRBD2	few	TRBJ2-4	TGTGCCAGCAGCCGCGACCGGGGGGGAACTCTAGCCAAAAACATTCAGTACTTC	CASSRDRGGTLAKNIQYF
TRBV27	TRBD1	NA	TRBJ2-7	TGTGCCAGCAGTCCCCAGGGGGCAGGTTACGAGCAGTACTTC	CASSPQGAGYEQYF
TRBV11-2	NA	NA	TRBJ1-2	TGTGCCAGCAGCTTAGATAGTATCAGAGGACAGAACTATGGCTACACCTTC	CASSLDSIRGQNYGYTF
TRBV7-9	TRBD1	NA	TRBJ2-3	TGTGCCAGCAGCTTAGGATCGGGACAGGGGTTTTCGGATACGCAGTATTTT	CASSLGSGQGFSDTQYF
TRBV27	NA	many	TRBJ1-2	TGTGCCAGCGCCCCACTCCCAGTTAACTATGGCTACACCTTC	CASAPLPVNYGYTF
TRBV4-3	NA	NA	TRBJ2-3	TGCGCCAGCAGCCGATATGGGCCGGGACCTAGCCCCACAGATACGCAGTATTTT	CASSRYGPGPSPTDTQYF
TRBV12-3/TRBV12-4	NA	NA	TRBJ2-2	TGTGCCAGCAGTCTCTGGAACACCGGGGAGCTGTTTTTT	CASSLWNTGELFF
TRBV6-6	NA	NA	TRBJ2-3	TGTGCCAGCAGTTACCCAACGGACGGTACAGATACGCAGTATTTT	CASSYPTDGTDTQYF
TRBV19	TRBD2	NA	TRBJ2-2	TGTGCCAGTAGTTGGGGGGGTACGAACACCGGGGAGCTGTTTTTT	CASSWGGTNTGELFF
TRBV5-1	NA	NA	TRBJ1-2	TGCGCCAGCAGCTTAGGGACAAGCTATGGCTACACCTTC	CASSLGTSYGYTF
TRBV7-9	NA	few	TRBJ2-7	TGTGCCAGCAGCTCGACGACCCGTGGCAGGGGCTACGAGCAGTACTTC	CASSSTTRGRGYEQYF
TRBV20-1	NA	once	TRBJ1-5	TGCAGTGCTAGAACGATGGGACCGGATAGCAATCAGCCCCAGCATTTT	CSARTMGPDSNQPQHF
TRBV6-6	NA	NA	TRBJ1-2	TGTGCCAGCAGTTACGAGGGAGGAGGGGTGGAGTATGGCTACACCTTC	CASSYEGGGVEYGYTF
TRBV6-6	NA	many	TRBJ2-1	TGTGCCAGCAGTTACTCTGCGGGGGCCAACCGGAATGAGCAGTTCTTC	CASSYSAGANRNEQFF
TRBV27	NA	NA	TRBJ1-1	TGTGCCAGCACTACACTCCGAGGGGCAAACACTGAAGCTTTCTTT	CASTTLRGANTEAFF
TRBV11-2	TRBD2	NA	TRBJ2-1	TGTGCCAGCAGCGCGGGACTAGCGGAGCAGTTCTTC	CASSAGLAEQFF
TRBV6-2/TRBV6-3	NA	few	TRBJ2-2	TGTGCCAGCAGTTCTGAGGGAATCACCGGGGAGCTGTTTTTT	CASSSEGITGELFF
TRBV19	NA	NA	TRBJ1-2	TGTGCCAGTAGTATAGGGCGGACTGCCTATGGCTACACCTTC	CASSIGRTAYGYTF
TRBV25-1	NA	NA	TRBJ1-5	TGTGCCAGCAGTGAACAGGGCGGAATTCAGCCCCAGCATTTT	CASSEQGGIQPQHF
TRBV28	TRBD2	NA	TRBJ2-3	TGTGCCAGCAGCCACGGTTTTCGGGGGGACTTCGGTGACACAGATACGCAGTATTTT	CASSHGFRGDFGDTDTQYF
TRBV5-1	TRBD1	NA	TRBJ2-1	TGCGCCAGCAAACCCGGGACAGGGTACAATGAGCAGTTCTTC	CASKPGTGYNEQFF